One and the same sample provided the 21 T cell receptor beta chains below, sequenced in a study of T cell repertoires in cytomegalovirus infection. A single record per CDR3 protein comes from TCRdb applying MiXCR to the reads. Among about 740,000 distinct CDR3 sequences listed, less than 40% were seen once. The sequencing sample was made of PBMCs. Receptors originate from a human donor in good health (CMV status not recorded). Some clones in this sample may be carry-over from other donors' samples.

The chain links TRBV6-5 to TRBJ2-1; D gene unclear. The CDR3 is 12 amino acids. Per germline, CDR1 MNHEY and CDR2 SVGAGI. V lost 2 bases and J 3 bases, leaving 2 bases between the germline ends. The CDR3 DNA sequence: TGTGCCAGCAGTTACGACTACAATGAGCAGTTCTTC. Translating it yields CASSYDYNEQFF.

This clonotype occurred many times. The chain couples TRBV7-8 to TRBJ1-4, with 8 bases aligning to TRBD1. CDR1 SGHVS and CDR2 FQNEAQ come from the germline V gene. V lost 5 bases to trimming and J lost 9 bases; unmatched junction nucleotides: 11. This CDR3 spans 15 amino acids. The CDR3 bases are TGTGCCAGCAGCGCCCGGACAGGGCCGACCCAAAAACTGTTTTTT. It codes for CASSARTGPTQKLFF. The entire variable domain, with the rest obtained from reference TRBV7-8 and TRBJ1-4, is as follows: GAGVSQSPRYKVAKRGQDVALRCDPISGHVSLFWYQQALGQGPEFLTYFQNEAQLDKSGLPSDRFFAERPEGSVSTLKIQRTQQEDSAVYLCASSARTGPTQKLFFGSGTQLSVL.

This clonotype was detected only a few times. This chain links TRBV19 with TRBJ1-1, with D possibly matching TRBD1 (5 bases). CDR1 and CDR2 from the germline V gene are LNHDA and SQIVND (reference sequence). Trimming removed 8 bases from V and 3 bases from J, with 13 bases in between. This CDR3 is built from 13 residues. CDR3 bases: TGTGCCAGTGGGCGGGGGAGAGACACTGAAGCTTTCTTT. Encoded protein: CASGRGRDTEAFF.

CDR3 sequence reads: CAISYGDRTDTQYF. The DNA of the CDR3 is TGTGCCATTAGTTACGGGGACCGCACAGATACGCAGTATTTT. V usage is TRBV6-6 and J usage is TRBJ2-3; D might be TRBD1 or TRBD2, each matching 5 bases. The V end was cut by 10 bases, the J end by 1 base, with 15 bases between. The CDR3 sequence is 14 residues long. CDR1 MNHNY and CDR2 SVGAGI come from the germline V gene (reference sequence).

The chain is built from TRBV5-4 and TRBJ2-2; D could derive from TRBD1 or TRBD2 (5 bases each). This CDR3 region has 16 residues. The germline CDR1 and CDR2 sequences are SGHNT and YYREEE (reference sequence). V was shortened by 5 bases and J by 2 bases, with 16 bases between the two germline ends. CDR3 sequence (DNA): TGTGCCAGCAGTTTATCCGGGACCATTAACACCGGGGAGCTGTTTTTT. This codes for CASSLSGTINTGELFF.

At least ten counts were recorded for this clonotype. The chain uses TRBV12-3 or TRBV12-4 and TRBJ1-2, with a possible D match to TRBD1 (5 bases). The length of the CDR3 is 15 residues. V lost 3 bases to trimming and J lost 2 bases, with 13 bases between them. This CDR3 reads CASSFGTGVNYGYTF. The CDR3 DNA reads as TGTGCCAGCAGTTTCGGGACGGGAGTGAACTATGGCTACACCTTC.

This clonotype was detected only a few times. The CDR3 sequence: CASSLNNQETQYF. CDR3 DNA: TGTGCCAGCAGCTTAAATAACCAAGAGACCCAGTACTTC. V and J are TRBV7-3 and TRBJ2-5; D is undetermined. Deletions cut 1 base from V and 0 bases from J, with 3 bases between. CDR1 SGHTA and CDR2 FQGTGA come from the germline V gene. The CDR3 is 13 residues long.

This clonotype was seen at least ten times. This rearrangement joins TRBV12-3 or TRBV12-4 to TRBJ1-1; D not resolved. V lost 6 bases and J 2 bases, leaving 13 bases between the germline ends. The CDR3 extends over 14 amino acids. The CDR3 is CASSSRTGNTEAFF. CDR3 DNA: TGTGCCAGCAGCTCGAGGACGGGAAACACTGAAGCTTTCTTT.

The sample holds a few counts of this clonotype. The rearrangement links TRBV5-8 to TRBJ1-2, with D unresolved. Germline-derived CDR1 and CDR2 are SGHTS and YDEGEE. The V end lost 3 bases, the J end lost 8 bases, and 17 bases lay between the germline ends. The CDR3 is made up of 14 amino acids. The CDR3 DNA is TGTGCCAGCAGCTCAGGAGGGAGTCTTGGAGGCTACACCTTC. Translated, it gives CASSSGGSLGGYTF. The complete variable domain, with remaining parts taken from reference TRBV5-8 and TRBJ1-2, reads EAGVTQSPTHLIKTRGQQATLRCSPISGHTSVYWYQQALGLGLQFLLWYDEGEERNRGNFPPRFSGRQFPNYSSELNVNALELEDSALYLCASSSGGSLGGYTFGSGTRLTVV.

This chain uses TRBV6-8 with TRBJ1-2; 9 bases line up with TRBD1. The germline gives CDR1 MNHGY, CDR2 SAAAGT. The ends lost 6 bases at V and 8 bases at J; junction bases unmatched: 10. There are 14 residues in the CDR3. Here the CDR3 reads CASRPRQGVRGYTF. DNA of the CDR3: TGTGCCAGCAGGCCCAGACAGGGGGTGAGGGGCTACACCTTC.

The rearrangement links TRBV12-3 or TRBV12-4 to TRBJ2-5, with D perhaps TRBD2 (6 bases). Trimming shortened V by 3 bases and J by 5 bases, and 7 bases separated the two germline ends. The CDR3 is 12 residues long. The CDR3 DNA sequence: TGTGCCAGCAGTTTTGGGGGGGAGACCCAGTACTTC. This sequence encodes CASSFGGETQYF.

This sequence joins TRBV7-2 and TRBJ1-1, with no clear D. Trimming removed 4 bases from V and 0 bases from J, with 12 bases in between. Germline loops: CDR1 SGHTA, CDR2 FQGNSA. The CDR3 extends over 15 amino acids. CDR3 bases: TGTGCCAGCAGCTGGGGTGGATTACTGAACACTGAAGCTTTCTTT. Translating gives CASSWGGLLNTEAFF. The full variable domain, with the rest looked up from reference TRBV7-2 and TRBJ1-1, is GAGVSQSPSNKVTEKGKDVELRCDPISGHTALYWYRQSLGQGLEFLIYFQGNSAPDKSGLPSDRFSAERTGGSVSTLTIQRTQQEDSAVYLCASSWGGLLNTEAFFGQGTRLTVV.

This clonotype has a handful of counts. The J gene is TRBJ2-3, the V gene TRBV20-1; 9 nucleotides agree with TRBD2. CDR3 length equals 14 residues. Germline V gives CDR1 DFQATT, CDR2 SNEGSKA (reference sequence). V lost 5 bases and J lost 6; bases outside the gene matches: 9. CDR3 nucleotides: TGCAGTGCTGAGGATAGCGGGAGAAGGGATACGCAGTATTTT. Amino acid sequence: CSAEDSGRRDTQYF.

The genes are TRBV19 and TRBJ1-2; tentatively, D is TRBD1 (5 bases). The V end was cut by 5 bases, the J end by 7 bases, with 14 bases between. The germline V gene has CDR1 LNHDA and CDR2 SQIVND (reference sequence). CDR3 length: 13 amino acids. CDR3 in DNA: TGTGCCAGTAGTCCGACGGGGCTCCCTGGCTACACCTTC. Translation gives CASSPTGLPGYTF.

This chain connects TRBV12-3 or TRBV12-4 to TRBJ1-2, with TRBD1 matching over 9 bases. CDR3 length equals 13 residues. V shed 5 bases and J 7 bases; nucleotides not matched to a gene: 5. The CDR3 nucleotides read TGTGCCAGCAGTGGGGACAGGGTTGGTGGCTACACCTTC. Its translation: CASSGDRVGGYTF.

This clonotype was found many times. The genes are TRBV7-2 and TRBJ2-4, with D unresolved. V lost 3 bases to trimming and J lost 11 bases, with 14 bases between them. The CDR3 consists of 13 residues. Looked up from germline, CDR1 is SGHTA and CDR2 is FQGNSA. CDR3 protein: CASSFGTVYFQYF. The CDR3 bases are TGTGCCAGCAGCTTCGGAACAGTCTATTTTCAGTACTTC.

This sequence joins TRBV4-2 and TRBJ2-5; D is unresolved. Germline CDR1 LGHNA, CDR2 YNFKEQ. The CDR3 length is 18 residues. Trimming pared 2 bases from V and 1 base from J, leaving 20 bases between. The CDR3: CASSQRGHREAPQETQYF. Written as DNA, the CDR3 is TGTGCCAGCAGCCAACGAGGCCACCGAGAGGCCCCCCAAGAGACCCAGTACTTC.

This clonotype was detected ten times or more. The V call is TRBV7-2, the J call TRBJ2-2; D ambiguous. The ends were cut back, 1 base at V and 4 bases at J, with 10 bases in the middle. The CDR3 has 15 amino acids. CDR1 is SGHTA and CDR2 is FQGNSA in the germline V gene. CDR3 in amino acids: CASSLGQVGTGELFF. In nucleotides, the CDR3 is TGTGCCAGCAGCTTAGGGCAGGTCGGCACCGGGGAGCTGTTTTTT. The full variable domain, completed using reference TRBV7-2 and TRBJ2-2, is GAGVSQSPSNKVTEKGKDVELRCDPISGHTALYWYRQSLGQGLEFLIYFQGNSAPDKSGLPSDRFSAERTGGSVSTLTIQRTQQEDSAVYLCASSLGQVGTGELFFGEGSRLTVL.

In its sample, this clonotype was seen a few times. The chain combines TRBV6-5 with TRBJ2-7; a weak D match, TRBD2 (5 bases). Deletions cut 6 bases from V and 3 bases from J, with 12 bases between. Germline CDR1 reads MNHEY; CDR2 reads SVGAGI. The CDR3 is 13 residues long. CDR3: CASSLGSDYEQYF. The CDR3 nucleotides read TGTGCCAGCAGCCTAGGTAGCGACTACGAGCAGTACTTC.

The rearrangement joins TRBV2 to TRBJ1-6; D perhaps matches TRBD1 (5 bases). The CDR3 spans 18 residues. The V gene lost 3 bases and the J gene lost 0 bases, with 15 bases spanning the gap. The germline V gene has CDR1 SNHLY and CDR2 FYNNEI. The chain's CDR3 is CASSEGPRMSSYNSPLHF. The CDR3 coding sequence is TGTGCCAGCAGTGAGGGACCCCGGATGAGCTCCTATAATTCACCCCTCCACTTT.

Remarks on this clonotype: At one end, the junction sequence differs from germline, possibly due to a read error. The chain recombines TRBV6-1 with TRBJ2-2, with D perhaps assigned TRBD1 or TRBD2 (5 bases each). This CDR3 contains 14 residues. In germline, CDR1 is MNHNS, CDR2 SASEGT. The CDR3 loop reads CASTIGAGTGELSF. In DNA form, the CDR3 reads TGTGCCAGCACCATAGGGGCCGGCACCGGGGAGCTGTCTTTT.